This T cell receptor (beta chain) was captured by sequencing in a study of blood T cell repertoires in COVID-19. Study-level information: The cDNA or gDNA used as material had been derived from T cells, B-cell-depleted T cells, or PBMCs.

Germline lookup yields CDR1 SGHAT and CDR2 FQNNGV. CDR3 size: 12 residues. The ends lost 5 bases at V and 4 bases at J; junction bases unmatched: 2. The authors' processing: Amplification with reference gene primers provided the estimates of nucleated cell counts. The assay was immunoSEQ multiplex PCR, and TCRdb's table has in-frame clones only and misses some. For V, J and clone size, that table is used; D and trimming come from the DNA. Of approximately 300,000 clones listed, 92% are singletons. Recovered status applied to Cohort 3 donors who had two consecutive negative PCRs. It also applied to those with clearance or with symptom resolution.

Sequenced material: PBMCs or T cells enriched from blood (not recorded which). This clonotype was sampled from a woman aged 25 to 45 who had recovered from COVID-19. The chain links TRBV11-2 to TRBJ2-7; 7 bases align to TRBD1. The DNA for the CDR3 is TGTGCCAGCAGCAGACAGGGATACGAGCAGTACTTC. Its protein product is CASSRQGYEQYF.